This TCR beta chain is drawn from a study of blood T cell repertoires in COVID-19. Libraries were prepared by immunoSEQ multiplex PCR; TCRdb keeps only in-frame clonotypes and omits some of them. The data hold about 210,000 clones, with 81% observed a single time. This CDR3 region has 14 residues. Per germline, CDR1 MDHEN and CDR2 SYDVKM. Deletions cut 1 base from V and 4 bases from J, with 10 bases between. This clonotype was obtained from a woman between 50 and 59 years old with acute COVID-19. The sequenced material came from PBMCs or T cells enriched from blood (not recorded which). This chain links TRBV28 with TRBJ1-2; D ambiguous. CDR3 loop: CASSLLGDLYGYTF. CDR3 in DNA: TGTGCCAGCAGTTTATTGGGAGACCTCTATGGCTACACCTTC.